This T cell receptor beta chain emerged from a study of blood T cell repertoires in COVID-19. The length of the CDR3 is 14 residues. V was trimmed by 2 bases and J by 1 base, leaving 7 bases between them. Germline CDR1 MDHEN, CDR2 SYDVKM. In the original workflow: By means of reference gene primer amplification, nucleated cell counts were estimated. Only in-frame clones appear in the TCRdb table, and some are missing; sequencing was by immunoSEQ multiplex PCR. That table supplies the V and J calls and clone size; D and trimming were determined from the DNA. Here the sample spans roughly 200,000 clones, roughly 87% being singletons.

This rearrangement joins TRBV28 to TRBJ2-3; D unclear. Material for sequencing was PBMCs or T cells enriched from blood (not recorded which). The receptor comes from a man aged 25-40 years in a cohort exposed to, infected with or recovered from COVID-19 (not recorded which). The CDR3 sequence: CASSLTSGTDTQYF. The DNA for the CDR3 is TGTGCCAGCAGTTTAACAAGCGGCACAGATACGCAGTATTTT.